Listed below are T cell receptor beta chains from one sample, sequenced in a study of cytomegalovirus exposure and HLA in healthy donors. TCRdb's table, derived via immunoSEQ multiplex PCR, lists solely in-frame clones and lacks some. This table has about 67,000 clones, 75% to 90% appearing once. Sequencing input: PBMCs. The receptors derive from a woman aged 25-40 years in good health and CMV-seropositive. CDR3s include the opening cysteine and the closing phenylalanine or tryptophan. D genes are given only for firm matches. Not every row has a clone size; where given, it reads once, few, many or a size class.

TRBV7-9	14	TRBD1	TRBJ2-5	NA	TGTGCCAGCAGCCAAGCAACAGGGGTTGAGACCCAGTACTTC	CASSQATGVETQYF
TRBV28	16	TRBD1	TRBJ2-5	NA	TGTGCCAGCAGTTCTCTCAGGACAGGGGAGGGCGAGACCCAGTACTTC	CASSSLRTGEGETQYF
TRBV2	14	NA	TRBJ1-4	NA	TGTGCCATCGAAGGGACTGCTAATGCGGAAAAACTGTTTTTT	CAIEGTANAEKLFF
TRBV30	13	NA	TRBJ1-4	NA	TGTGCCTGGAGCAACCGACATAATGAAAAACTGTTTTTT	CAWSNRHNEKLFF
TRBV19	15	TRBD1	TRBJ2-3	NA	TGTGCCAGTAGTATAGGGACAGGGAGAACAGATACGCAGTATTTT	CASSIGTGRTDTQYF
TRBV9	13	NA	TRBJ2-2	NA	TGTGCCAGCAGCCTAAAGTTCACCGGGGAGCTGTTTTTT	CASSLKFTGELFF
TRBV15	19	NA	TRBJ2-1	NA	TGTGCCACCAGCAGAGATATCTTTGGACATAAACCGAACTACAATGAGCAGTTCTTC	CATSRDIFGHKPNYNEQFF
TRBV29-1	13	NA	TRBJ2-7	once	TGCAGCGTTGGTCGGGGAGCCCATTACGAGCAGTACTTC	CSVGRGAHYEQYF
TRBV7-2	13	TRBD2	TRBJ2-7	few	TGTGCCAGCAGCTTAGCGGGGGGGACCCAGCAGTACTTC	CASSLAGGTQQYF
TRBV7-9	16	TRBD2	TRBJ2-7	NA	TGTGCCAGCAGCGCCAAGACTAGCGGGAGCTCCTACGAGCAGTACTTC	CASSAKTSGSSYEQYF
TRBV7-8	13	NA	TRBJ1-6	once	TGTGCCAGCAGCTTAGGGGGGGATTCACCCCTCCACTTT	CASSLGGDSPLHF
TRBV28	15	TRBD1	TRBJ2-7	once	TGTGCCAGCAGAGAGACAGGGGGGAGCTCCTACGAGCAGTACTTC	CASRETGGSSYEQYF
TRBV28	15	TRBD1	TRBJ1-3	NA	TGTGCCAGCAGTCGACAGGGCGGCTCTGGAAACACCATATATTTT	CASSRQGGSGNTIYF
TRBV7-8	16	NA	TRBJ1-5	NA	TGTGCCAGCAGCTTAGTGGCCAGGGTCTTGAGTCAGCCCCAGCATTTT	CASSLVARVLSQPQHF
TRBV25-1	12	TRBD1	TRBJ2-7	NA	TGTGCCAGCAGTGCCGGGACAGGGGAGAAGTACTTC	CASSAGTGEKYF
TRBV4-1	19	TRBD2	TRBJ2-1	NA	TGCGCCAGCAGCCAAGGGGGGACTAGCGGGACCTACTCCTACAATGAGCAGTTCTTC	CASSQGGTSGTYSYNEQFF
TRBV9	14	TRBD1	TRBJ1-2	NA	TGTGCCAGCAGCGCCGGGACAGCGAACTATGGCTACACCTTC	CASSAGTANYGYTF
TRBV28	15	NA	TRBJ1-1	NA	TGTGCCAGCAGTTTACGCCAGGACATGAACACTGAAGCTTTCTTT	CASSLRQDMNTEAFF
TRBV6-6	16	TRBD1	TRBJ2-1	NA	TGTGCCAGCAGTTTCCCAGGGGGCGGAGCCTACAATGAGCAGTTCTTC	CASSFPGGGAYNEQFF
TRBV7-8	15	NA	TRBJ2-7	NA	TGTGCCAGCAGCTTTTATGTGGGAGCGACCTACGAGCAGTACTTC	CASSFYVGATYEQYF
TRBV7-6	17	TRBD2	TRBJ2-7	NA	TGTGCCAGCAGCGAACTTGGGGGAGCGGGAGTTTCCTACGAGCAGTACTTC	CASSELGGAGVSYEQYF
TRBV28	15	NA	TRBJ2-5	NA	TGTGCCAGCAGGTCCCCGGTTTTTCCCGGGGAGACCCAGTACTTC	CASRSPVFPGETQYF
TRBV5-1	14	NA	TRBJ1-4	NA	TGCGCCAGCAGCAGGCAGACTGATAATGAAAAACTGTTTTTT	CASSRQTDNEKLFF
TRBV29-1	17	TRBD2	TRBJ2-3	NA	TGCAGCGTTGACGCTAGCGGGATAAACGTTTTCACAGATACGCAGTATTTT	CSVDASGINVFTDTQYF
TRBV6-1	14	NA	TRBJ1-1	NA	TGTGCCAGCAGTTCCAATCTAGGGACTTACGAAGCTTTCTTT	CASSSNLGTYEAFF
TRBV7-9	16	NA	TRBJ2-1	NA	TGTGCCAGCAGCTTAGCGGGAGACCCCCATGGCTATGAGCAGTTCTTC	CASSLAGDPHGYEQFF
TRBV18	14	NA	TRBJ2-3	NA	TGTGCCAGCTCACCACGGCAGGGGACGGATACGCAGTATTTT	CASSPRQGTDTQYF
TRBV28	14	NA	TRBJ1-5	NA	TGTGCCAGCAGTTTAGTGACAGGCGCCATGACCCAGCATTTT	CASSLVTGAMTQHF
TRBV4-1	13	NA	TRBJ2-1	NA	TGCGCCAGCAGCCAAGATGAGGGGGATGAGCAGTTCTTC	CASSQDEGDEQFF
TRBV7-3	16	NA	TRBJ1-2	NA	TGTGCCAGCAGCCTGACCTCGGACGGGGGGAGTGGTGGCTACACCTTC	CASSLTSDGGSGGYTF
TRBV10-3	16	NA	TRBJ1-5	NA	TGTGCCATCAGTGAGTCGCTCGGGATGGGGAATCAGCCCCAGCATTTT	CAISESLGMGNQPQHF
TRBV5-5	17	TRBD2	TRBJ2-7	NA	TGTGCCAGCAGCTTGGGACTAGCGGGAGCCCATGGGTACGAGCAGTACTTC	CASSLGLAGAHGYEQYF
TRBV30	14	TRBD1	TRBJ2-2	NA	TGTGCCTGTCCGGGACAGAAGGTCGCCGGGGAGCTGTTTTTT	CACPGQKVAGELFF
TRBV30	10	NA	TRBJ1-1	NA	TGTGCCTGGAGTGCGGGAGCAGCTTTCTTT	CAWSAGAAFF
TRBV2	13	TRBD2	TRBJ2-1	NA	TGTGCCAGCAAGCGGGGGGCCTACAATGAGCAGTTCTTC	CASKRGAYNEQFF
TRBV5-1	13	NA	TRBJ1-1	NA	TGCGCCAGCAGCTCAGGCCCGCAGGGTGAAGCTTTCTTT	CASSSGPQGEAFF
TRBV6-5	14	NA	TRBJ1-5	NA	TGTGCCAGCAGTGACCGACAATCGTATCAGCCCCAGCATTTT	CASSDRQSYQPQHF
TRBV19	12	NA	TRBJ1-2	NA	TGTGCCAGTAGTCGGTATCCGGATGGCTACACCTTC	CASSRYPDGYTF
TRBV6-7	17	TRBD1	TRBJ1-2	NA	TGTGCCAGCAGTTACCTGAACGGGACAGGGGAATTCTATGGCTACACCTTC	CASSYLNGTGEFYGYTF
TRBV4-1	15	TRBD2	TRBJ2-7	NA	TGCGCCAGCAGCCAAGTCGGGACTAGAGTGGACGAGCAGTACTTC	CASSQVGTRVDEQYF
TRBV28	16	NA	TRBJ2-2	NA	TGTGCCAGCAGTTTTGGTAGCGGATATTCCACCGGGGAGCTGTTTTTT	CASSFGSGYSTGELFF
TRBV5-4	15	NA	TRBJ1-1	NA	TGTGCCAGCCATGCCCCCCAGGGGTTGAACACTGAAGCTTTCTTT	CASHAPQGLNTEAFF
TRBV9	12	NA	TRBJ1-2	NA	TGTGCCAGCAACCCCGGGTCCTATGGCTACACCTTC	CASNPGSYGYTF
TRBV6-5	15	TRBD1	TRBJ1-2	NA	TGTGCCAGCAGTTACGGGCAGGGGGCTAACTATGGCTACACCTTC	CASSYGQGANYGYTF
TRBV5-1	13	TRBD1	TRBJ1-2	once	TGCGCCAGCAGCCTCGGGACAGGATATGGCTACACCTTC	CASSLGTGYGYTF
TRBV6-1	17	TRBD2	TRBJ2-1	NA	TGTGCCAGCAGTGTGACTAGCGGGAGGGCCGCCTACAATGAGCAGTTCTTC	CASSVTSGRAAYNEQFF
TRBV5-1	14	TRBD2	TRBJ2-7	NA	TGCGCCAGCAGCTTTACGGGACTAGCGGTCGAGCAGTACTTC	CASSFTGLAVEQYF
TRBV6-4	16	NA	TRBJ1-3	NA	TGTGCCAGCAGTGACGGAGCCCTTGAAGCTGGAAACACCATATATTTT	CASSDGALEAGNTIYF
TRBV5-1	14	TRBD1	TRBJ2-1	NA	TGCGCCAGCGAAGCGGACAGGGGGGTCAATGAGCAGTTCTTC	CASEADRGVNEQFF
TRBV11-3	16	NA	TRBJ1-3	NA	TGTGCCAGCAGTTCCAGAGGCTCCGACTCTGGAAACACCATATATTTT	CASSSRGSDSGNTIYF
TRBV4-1	15	NA	TRBJ1-3	NA	TGCGCCAGCAGCCAAGATCCAGGGACTGGAAACACCATATATTTT	CASSQDPGTGNTIYF
TRBV7-2	16	NA	TRBJ1-1	NA	TGTGCCAGCAGTTATACTCCGGGACACCGGAACACTGAAGCTTTCTTT	CASSYTPGHRNTEAFF